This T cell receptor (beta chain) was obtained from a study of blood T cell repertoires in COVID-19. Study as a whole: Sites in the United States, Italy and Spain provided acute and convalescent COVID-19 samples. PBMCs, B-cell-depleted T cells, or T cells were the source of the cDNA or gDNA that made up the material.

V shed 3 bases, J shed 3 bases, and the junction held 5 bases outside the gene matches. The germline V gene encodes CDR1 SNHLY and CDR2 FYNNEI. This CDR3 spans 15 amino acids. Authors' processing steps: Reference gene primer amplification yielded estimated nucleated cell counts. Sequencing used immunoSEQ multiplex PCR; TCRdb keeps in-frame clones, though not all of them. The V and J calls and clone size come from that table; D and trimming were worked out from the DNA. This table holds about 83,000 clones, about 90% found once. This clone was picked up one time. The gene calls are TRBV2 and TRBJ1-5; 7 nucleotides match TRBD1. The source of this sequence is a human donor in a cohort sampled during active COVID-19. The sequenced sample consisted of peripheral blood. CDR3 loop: CASSDGGTDNQPQHF. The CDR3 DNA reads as TGTGCCAGCAGTGATGGAGGGACAGACAATCAGCCCCAGCATTTT. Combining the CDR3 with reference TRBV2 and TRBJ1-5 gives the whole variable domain EPEVTQTPSHQVTQMGQEVILRCVPISNHLYFYWYRQILGQKVEFLVSFYNNEISEKSEIFDDQFSVERPDGSNFTLKIRSTKLEDSAMYFCASSDGGTDNQPQHFGDGTRLSIL.